The 20 T cell receptor beta chains given below trace back to one sample, sequenced in a study of Graves' ophthalmopathy and Graves' hyperthyroidism. Amplification targeted the TCR beta CDR3 regions, with RNA transcripts as the source material. First-round RT-PCR with HTBI primers preceded a second-round multiplex PCR. TCRdb analysed the multiplex PCR reads with MiXCR anew, one entry per CDR3 protein. In the table there are under 250,000 distinct CDR3 sequences, roughly 21% of which are singletons. The sample taken for sequencing was peripheral blood. These receptors came from a woman in her forties or fifties with Graves' ophthalmopathy.

This clonotype was recorded at least ten times. This sequence joins TRBV7-8 and TRBJ2-7; 10 nucleotides agree with TRBD2. This CDR3 region has 14 residues. V was clipped by 4 bases and J by 1 base; unmatched bases: 1. Germline V gene sequence: CDR1 SGHVS, CDR2 FQNEAQ. The CDR3 nucleotides are TGTGCCAGCAGCTCTAGCGGGGGATCCTACGAGCAGTACTTC. Protein product: CASSSSGGSYEQYF.

In its sample, this clonotype was seen many times. This sequence joins TRBV3-1 and TRBJ2-5; D is unclear. The CDR3 consists of 15 residues. Trimming pared 1 base from V and 7 bases from J, leaving 16 bases between. The V gene's germline CDR1 is LGHDT and CDR2 YNNKEL (reference sequence). This CDR3 is CASSQVDPSKGTQYF. The CDR3 DNA reads TGTGCCAGCAGCCAAGTTGACCCCTCTAAGGGGACCCAGTACTTC.

This clonotype was seen repeatedly, ten times or more. This chain connects TRBV29-1 to TRBJ1-1; weak D call: TRBD1 (5 bases). The CDR3 runs to 15 residues. Trimming removed 3 bases at V and 7 bases at J, with 21 bases between. Germline loops: CDR1 SQVTM, CDR2 ANQGSEA. The CDR3 nucleotides read TGCAGCGTTGAGGCACTCCAGGGCGCTCGTAATGAAGCTTTCTTT. Residues: CSVEALQGARNEAFF. The complete variable domain, with remaining parts taken from reference TRBV29-1 and TRBJ1-1, reads SAVISQKPSRDICQRGTSLTIQCQVDSQVTMMFWYRQQPGQSLTLIATANQGSEATYESGFVIDKFPISRPNLTFSTLTVSNMSPEDSSIYLCSVEALQGARNEAFFGQGTRLTVV.

This chain connects TRBV7-8 to TRBJ2-2; TRBD2 aligns across 12 bases. The CDR3 runs 18 residues. The germline CDR1 and CDR2 sequences are SGHVS and FQNEAQ. The V and J ends lost 2 bases and 1 base, in that order; junction bases with no gene match: 5. CDR3 coding DNA: TGTGCCAGCAGCTTACGACTAGCGGGGGAGCTGAACACCGGGGAGCTGTTTTTT. It specifies CASSLRLAGELNTGELFF.

There are many counts of this clonotype. This chain uses TRBV24-1 with TRBJ2-1; D uncertain. Looked up from germline, CDR1 is KGHDR and CDR2 is SFDVKD. V lost 3 bases and J 4 bases, leaving 15 bases between the germline ends. The CDR3 runs 16 residues. The chain's CDR3 is CATSDTLSALYNEQFF. The CDR3 DNA reads as TGTGCCACCAGTGATACTCTGTCCGCGTTATACAATGAGCAGTTCTTC.

Ten or more counts support this clonotype. This chain joins TRBV20-1 and TRBJ1-1, with D perhaps matching TRBD1 (5 bases). Trimming pared 0 bases from V and 8 bases from J, leaving 10 bases between. Germline assignment: CDR1 DFQATT and CDR2 SNEGSKA (reference sequence). This CDR3 comprises 12 residues. The CDR3 is CSARDGGREAFF. The CDR3 DNA follows: TGCAGTGCTAGAGATGGGGGAAGGGAAGCTTTCTTT.

This clonotype was detected ten times or more. This chain connects TRBV11-2 to TRBJ2-4; 8 bases are shared with TRBD2. Trimming took 5 bases from V and 11 from J; bases not matched to a gene: 11. The CDR3 loop spans 14 amino acids. Germline loops: CDR1 SGHAT, CDR2 FQNNGV. This chain's CDR3 is CASSQLTGGGLQYF. The CDR3 DNA reads TGTGCCAGCAGCCAGCTTACCGGGGGGGGGCTTCAGTACTTC.

This chain uses TRBV24-1 with TRBJ1-5; D not resolved. Trimming shortened V by 0 bases and J by 0 bases, and 17 bases separated the two germline ends. The germline CDR1 and CDR2 sequences are KGHDR and SFDVKD. The CDR3 consists of 19 residues. CDR3: CATSDLHPSRRLSNQPQHF. CDR3 sequence (DNA): TGTGCCACCAGTGATTTGCACCCTAGTCGACGTCTTAGCAATCAGCCCCAGCATTTT.

In its sample, this clonotype was seen many times. The chain recombines TRBV5-4 with TRBJ1-5, with 7 bases matching TRBD1. Germline-derived CDR1 and CDR2 are SGHNT and YYREEE (reference sequence). The CDR3 is made up of 13 amino acids. V trimming: 3 bases; J trimming: 5 bases; junction bases outside the gene matches: 2. CDR3 sequence (DNA): TGTGCCAGCAGCTCGCAGGGGGATCAGCCCCAGCATTTT. This translates into CASSSQGDQPQHF.

In its sample, this clonotype was seen many times. The genes are TRBV14 and TRBJ1-5, with TRBD1 as a possible D gene (5 bases). The CDR3 is made up of 13 amino acids. Germline V gene lookup returns CDR1 SGHDN and CDR2 FVKESK. V was shortened by 0 bases and J by 9 bases, with 9 bases between the two germline ends. The CDR3 DNA reads as TGTGCCAGCAGCCAAGATAGGGGCCTGCCCCAGCATTTT. Translating it yields CASSQDRGLPQHF.

This clonotype appeared many times. This rearrangement joins TRBV20-1 to TRBJ2-7, with TRBD2 matching 11 bases. Trimming took 3 bases from V and 2 from J; bases not matched to a gene: 3. CDR3 size: 14 residues. The germline CDR1 and CDR2 sequences are DFQATT and SNEGSKA (reference sequence). The CDR3 is CSASTSGSTYEQYF. As DNA, the CDR3 is TGCAGTGCTAGCACTAGCGGGAGCACCTACGAGCAGTACTTC.

Many counts were recorded for this clonotype. The chain combines TRBV6-4 with TRBJ2-1; D is ambiguous. V lost 3 bases and J 2 bases, leaving 8 bases between the germline ends. CDR1 and CDR2 (germline): MRHNA, SNTAGT. CDR3 length: 14 residues. The CDR3 loop is CASSEGSAYNEQFF. CDR3 nucleotide sequence: TGTGCCAGCAGTGAGGGTTCGGCCTACAATGAGCAGTTCTTC.

This clonotype was picked up many times. The J gene is TRBJ1-1, the V gene TRBV12-5; D is unclear. V was shortened by 4 bases and J by 5 bases, with 14 bases between the two germline ends. This CDR3 region has 14 residues. In germline, CDR1 is LGHNT, CDR2 FRNRAP. For the CDR3, the DNA is TGTGCTAGTGGTTGGTCGTCAGGAGGAACTGAAGCTTTCTTT. It specifies CASGWSSGGTEAFF.

This clonotype was counted many times. The rearrangement joins TRBV2 to TRBJ2-5; unclear D gene. Germline V gene sequence: CDR1 SNHLY, CDR2 FYNNEI. V lost 6 bases to trimming and J lost 1 base, with 15 bases between them. This CDR3 has 15 amino acids. CDR3 sequence reads: CASSNFGPIQETQYF. In DNA, the CDR3 is TGTGCCAGCAGCAATTTTGGACCGATCCAAGAGACCCAGTACTTC.

This clonotype was detected ten times or more. V usage is TRBV12-3 or TRBV12-4 and J usage is TRBJ1-2; D remains unclear. V gave up 3 bases and J gave up 7 bases, with 15 bases separating them. The CDR3 length is 14 residues. Written as DNA, the CDR3 is TGTGCCAGCAGTTTCTTTGGCACCTACGGTGGCTACACCTTC. Protein: CASSFFGTYGGYTF.

The J gene is TRBJ1-1, the V gene TRBV5-1; TRBD1 aligns across 7 bases. CDR1 and CDR2 (germline): SGHRS, YFSETQ. The CDR3 covers 12 residues. V dropped 7 bases and J dropped 11; count of bases not matched to a gene: 11. The CDR3 protein is CASSDDRVRAFF. CDR3 nucleotides: TGCGCCAGCTCCGACGACAGGGTGCGGGCTTTCTTT.

This rearrangement joins TRBV7-9 to TRBJ1-5; the D is unclear. Germline CDR1 and CDR2: SEHNR and FQNEAQ (reference sequence). Deletions cut 1 base from V and 5 bases from J, with 9 bases between. This CDR3 is built from 14 residues. CDR3 residues: CASSLGTDYQPQHF. DNA of the CDR3: TGTGCCAGCAGCTTAGGGACGGATTATCAGCCCCAGCATTTT. Drawing the rest from reference TRBV7-9 and TRBJ1-5, the complete variable domain is DTGVSQNPRHKITKRGQNVTFRCDPISEHNRLYWYRQTLGQGPEFLTYFQNEAQLEKSRLLSDRFSAERPKGSFSTLEIQRTEQGDSAMYLCASSLGTDYQPQHFGDGTRLSIL.

Many counts were recorded for this clonotype. The rearrangement links TRBV6-2 or TRBV6-3 to TRBJ2-7; D tentatively reads TRBD1 or TRBD2 (5 bases each). The CDR3 extends over 18 amino acids. CDR1 and CDR2 (germline): MNHEY, SVGEGT. V was trimmed by 4 bases and J by 0 bases, leaving 22 bases between them. The CDR3, as DNA: TGTGCCAGCAGTTCATCCACCGGGGCTACGAAACACTCCTACGAGCAGTACTTC. Translation gives CASSSSTGATKHSYEQYF.

This clonotype was detected a few times. This chain joins TRBV18 and TRBJ2-7; TRBD2 aligns across 11 bases. With V trimmed by 5 bases and J by 2 bases, 2 bases remained unmatched. The CDR3 is 14 amino acids. CDR1 and CDR2 from the germline V gene are KGHSH and LQKENI. CDR3 residues: CASSGTSGPYEQYF. For the CDR3, the DNA is TGTGCCAGCTCAGGGACTAGCGGACCCTACGAGCAGTACTTC.

This clonotype has a count of ten or more. The chain employs TRBV19 and TRBJ2-7; tentative D call: TRBD2 (6 bases). Looked up from germline, CDR1 is LNHDA and CDR2 is SQIVND (reference sequence). The CDR3 runs 13 residues. Between the trimmed V and J ends, which lost 3 bases and 4 bases, there was a span of 10 bases. This CDR3 is CASSIGGLYEQYF. As DNA, the CDR3 is TGTGCCAGTAGTATTGGGGGACTGTACGAGCAGTACTTC.